Below are 30 T cell receptor beta chains sequenced from a single sample in a study of CD8 T cells in Susac syndrome (dated by TCRdb to the late 2010s). The library was built by means of the immunoSEQ multiplex PCR assay. RNA was extracted using the RNeasy kit, and about 0.45 to 1 ug of the RNA was reverse transcribed with random hexamers. Using fastp at Q25 and MiXCR, TCRdb reprocessed the public reads and kept productive beta chains. Each CDR3 protein gets just one entry, which takes the most common genes and DNA from the rows behind it. Across this sample there are 75,000 to 95,000 distinct CDR3 sequences, with approximately 93% seen only once. 0.45% to 0.55% of the sample comes from the top ten. Specimen: CD8+ T cells from PBMCs. The receptor source for this set is a human donor with Susac syndrome.

CDR3 nucleotides: TGTGCCAGCTCACCAGGGAGCGATCAGCCCCAGCATTTT. It encodes CASSPGSDQPQHF. The rearrangement joins TRBV18 to TRBJ1-5; no firm D call. Trimming cost V 2 bases and J 5 bases, with 7 bases left between them. The CDR3 is made up of 13 amino acids. Germline lookup yields CDR1 KGHSH and CDR2 LQKENI.

The CDR3 region is CASIEYNEQFF. Here the CDR3 DNA reads TGTGCCAGCATCGAGTACAATGAGCAGTTCTTC. The J gene is TRBJ2-1, the V gene TRBV2; unclear D gene. V shed 7 bases and J shed 4 bases, with 5 bases lying between them. CDR1 SNHLY and CDR2 FYNNEI come from the germline V gene. The CDR3 contains 11 residues. The variable domain in full, completed from reference TRBV2 and TRBJ2-1, reads EPEVTQTPSHQVTQMGQEVILRCVPISNHLYFYWYRQILGQKVEFLVSFYNNEISEKSEIFDDQFSVERPDGSNFTLKIRSTKLEDSAMYFCASIEYNEQFFGPGTRLTVL.

The chain carries TRBV20-1 and TRBJ2-2, with 11 bases aligning to TRBD1. The CDR3 has 14 amino acids. Germline trimming cut 8 bases from V and 4 bases from J; bases unmatched to any gene: 6. The germline V gene has CDR1 DFQATT and CDR2 SNEGSKA (reference sequence). In DNA form, the CDR3 reads TGCAGTATCCGGGACAGGGGGACCACCGGGGAGCTGTTTTTT. Encoded protein: CSIRDRGTTGELFF.

V and J are TRBV6-1 and TRBJ1-5; 7 bases match TRBD1. From germline, CDR1 is MNHNS and CDR2 SASEGT. Trimming removed 8 bases from V and 6 bases from J; junction bases left unmatched: 22. There are 18 residues in the CDR3. Here the CDR3 DNA reads TGTGCCAGCTCTCTCCCCCGACAGGGAATAAACTCGGTTCAGCCCCAGCATTTT. Protein sequence: CASSLPRQGINSVQPQHF.

CDR3 amino acids: CSASLSGVRRGVDQPQHF. The CDR3, as DNA: TGCAGTGCTAGCCTGAGCGGGGTTCGAAGAGGAGTAGATCAGCCCCAGCATTTT. The chain recombines TRBV20-1 with TRBJ1-5; D not resolved. Germline assignment: CDR1 DFQATT and CDR2 SNEGSKA (reference sequence). Trimming shortened V by 3 bases and J by 5 bases, and 26 bases separated the two germline ends. This CDR3 has 18 residues.

The rearrangement uses TRBV25-1 and TRBJ2-7; the match to TRBD2 covers 11 bases. CDR1 is MGHDK and CDR2 is SYGVNS in the germline V gene. Trimming cost V 5 bases and J 3 bases; bases outside gene matches: 6. The CDR3 covers 15 residues. CDR3 protein: CASSLAGGPIYEQYF. In DNA, the CDR3 is TGTGCCAGCAGTCTAGCGGGGGGACCCATCTACGAGCAGTACTTC.

V and J are TRBV7-3 and TRBJ2-2; 9 bases are a match to TRBD1. Germline CDR1 is SGHTA and CDR2 is FQGTGA. There are 15 residues in the CDR3. V was clipped by 6 bases and J by 1 base; unmatched bases: 3. CDR3 in DNA: TGTGCCAGCAGTTTGGGACAGGGGAACACCGGGGAGCTGTTTTTT. Protein product: CASSLGQGNTGELFF.

This clonotype was observed a single time. V usage is TRBV30 and J usage is TRBJ1-1, with no clear D. V was clipped by 4 bases and J by 2 bases, with 14 bases between them. The CDR3 contains 14 residues. CDR1 GTSNPN and CDR2 SVGIG come from the germline V gene (reference sequence). This CDR3 reads CAWTNQEGNTEAFF. The CDR3, as DNA: TGTGCCTGGACTAACCAGGAGGGCAACACTGAAGCTTTCTTT. The whole variable domain, remainder taken from reference TRBV30 and TRBJ1-1, is SQTIHQWPATLVQPVGSPLSLECTVEGTSNPNLYWYRQAAGRGLQLLFYSVGIGQISSEVPQNLSASRPQDRQFILSSKKLLLSDSGFYLCAWTNQEGNTEAFFGQGTRLTVV.

V gene TRBV27 combines with J gene TRBJ1-5; D is uncertain. CDR1 and CDR2 (germline): MNHEY, SMNVEV (reference sequence). Trimming stripped 6 bases from V and 2 bases from J, with 20 bases between. The CDR3 sequence is 17 residues long. The CDR3 sequence is CASSPTGSTRGNQPQHF. The CDR3 bases are TGTGCCAGCAGCCCGACGGGGTCTACGAGGGGCAATCAGCCCCAGCATTTT.

The chain employs TRBV9 and TRBJ1-1; perhaps TRBD1 as D (6 bases). V shed 2 bases and J shed 1 base, with 9 bases lying between them. Germline V lookup: CDR1 SGDLS, CDR2 YYNGEE. This CDR3 comprises 14 residues. Written as DNA, the CDR3 is TGTGCCAGCAGCGTTACGACAGGGAACACTGAAGCTTTCTTT. Its protein product is CASSVTTGNTEAFF. Based on the CDR3 plus reference TRBV9 and TRBJ1-1, the full variable domain is DSGVTQTPKHLITATGQRVTLRCSPRSGDLSVYWYQQSLDQGLQFLIQYYNGEERAKGNILERFSAQQFPDLHSELNLSSLELGDSALYFCASSVTTGNTEAFFGQGTRLTVV.

The chain uses TRBV4-2 and TRBJ1-5; D is ambiguous. This CDR3 is 15 amino acids long. V shed 0 bases and J shed 6 bases, with 12 bases lying between them. Germline assignment: CDR1 LGHNA and CDR2 YNFKEQ. CDR3 coding DNA: TGTGCCAGCAGCCAAGATAGAAAGGGAAGTCAGCCCCAGCATTTT. Protein product: CASSQDRKGSQPQHF.

The chain combines TRBV5-6 with TRBJ1-5; D not certain. The CDR3 sequence is 12 residues long. CDR1 is SGHDT, CDR2 YYEEEE, per germline. V dropped 0 bases and J dropped 6 bases, with 4 bases sitting between them. The CDR3 sequence: CASSLVGQPQHF. As DNA, the CDR3 is TGTGCCAGCAGCTTGGTGGGTCAGCCCCAGCATTTT.

This clonotype was recorded once. The V and J genes are TRBV20-1 and TRBJ2-2; 13 bases are shared with TRBD2. Looked up from germline, CDR1 is DFQATT and CDR2 is SNEGSKA (reference sequence). Trimming cost V 5 bases and J 4 bases; bases outside gene matches: 4. This CDR3 has 15 amino acids. CDR3 coding DNA: TGCAGTGCTCCGACTAGCGGGAGGAGCACCGGGGAGCTGTTTTTT. As protein: CSAPTSGRSTGELFF.

This clonotype was picked up one time. This chain links TRBV19 with TRBJ1-3; possibly TRBD1 for D (5 bases). The V gene lost 4 bases and the J gene lost 1 base, with 11 bases spanning the gap. CDR3 size: 15 residues. CDR1 and CDR2 (germline): LNHDA, SQIVND (reference sequence). The CDR3 DNA sequence: TGTGCCAGTAGTAGGGGACCGAGTTCTGGAAACACCATATATTTT. It codes for CASSRGPSSGNTIYF.

This sequence joins TRBV7-9 and TRBJ2-1, with TRBD2 matching over 7 bases. V shed 1 base, J shed 10 bases, and the junction held 10 bases outside the gene matches. The CDR3 totals 15 residues. Looked up from germline, CDR1 is SEHNR and CDR2 is FQNEAQ (reference sequence). The CDR3 DNA reads TGTGCCAGCAGCTTAGGAAGCGGGGCTTTTCAGGAGCAGTTCTTC. It is translated as CASSLGSGAFQEQFF. Drawing the rest from reference TRBV7-9 and TRBJ2-1, the complete variable domain is DTGVSQNPRHKITKRGQNVTFRCDPISEHNRLYWYRQTLGQGPEFLTYFQNEAQLEKSRLLSDRFSAERPKGSFSTLEIQRTEQGDSAMYLCASSLGSGAFQEQFFGPGTRLTVL.

The chain recombines TRBV9 with TRBJ2-2, with D perhaps assigned TRBD1 or TRBD2 (5 bases each). V shed 3 bases and J shed 7 bases, with 16 bases lying between them. CDR3 length equals 15 residues. Germline assignment: CDR1 SGDLS and CDR2 YYNGEE. The CDR3 DNA reads TGTGCCAGCAGCGGGGGGACCGTCAGTAGCGGGGAGCTGTTTTTT. Translating gives CASSGGTVSSGELFF.

The chain recombines TRBV30 with TRBJ1-4; D may be TRBD1 (5 bases). Germline V gives CDR1 GTSNPN, CDR2 SVGIG (reference sequence). V was pared by 3 bases and J by 8 bases, with 19 bases between. This CDR3 has 15 residues. The CDR3: CAWSPGTSKGEKLFF. CDR3 coding DNA: TGTGCCTGGAGCCCCGGGACCTCTAAAGGGGAAAAACTGTTTTTT.

This rearrangement joins TRBV6-5 to TRBJ1-2, with a possible D match to TRBD1 (5 bases). Germline V lookup: CDR1 MNHEY, CDR2 SVGAGI. The CDR3 runs 14 residues. Trimming took off 0 bases at V and 7 bases at J, with 12 bases between the two ends. DNA for the CDR3: TGTGCCAGCAGTTACTCGATTGGCGGGACTGGCTACACCTTC. This gives the protein CASSYSIGGTGYTF.

This sequence joins TRBV5-1 and TRBJ1-1; D gene ambiguous. Germline values: CDR1 SGHRS, CDR2 YFSETQ. Trimming took off 3 bases at V and 5 bases at J, with 8 bases between the two ends. This CDR3 is 12 amino acids long. CDR3 protein: CASSSQGTEAFF. The DNA of the CDR3 is TGCGCCAGCAGCTCTCAAGGAACTGAAGCTTTCTTT.

The chain has TRBV2 and TRBJ2-7; D may be TRBD2 (7 bases). The CDR3 extends over 15 amino acids. From germline, CDR1 is SNHLY and CDR2 FYNNEI. The V and J ends lost 1 base and 0 bases respectively, with 10 bases between them. CDR3 sequence (DNA): TGTGCCAGCAGTGAAGTGGGGGGGCTCTCCTACGAGCAGTACTTC. Amino acids: CASSEVGGLSYEQYF.

This clonotype showed up just once. V usage is TRBV7-9 and J usage is TRBJ2-5; TRBD2 matches at 16 bases. Germline CDR1 reads SEHNR; CDR2 reads FQNEAQ (reference sequence). V dropped 1 base and J dropped 4; count of bases not matched to a gene: 6. The CDR3 has 18 residues. The CDR3 DNA reads TGTGCCAGCAGCTTAGTCGCGGGACTAGCGGGAGGGCCAGAGACCCAGTACTTC. Amino acid sequence: CASSLVAGLAGGPETQYF.

The V gene is TRBV7-9, the J gene TRBJ1-1; D is possibly TRBD1 (6 bases). V was clipped by 5 bases and J by 0 bases, with 13 bases between them. Germline CDR1 SEHNR, CDR2 FQNEAQ (reference sequence). The CDR3 is 15 residues long. CDR3 sequence (DNA): TGTGCCAGCAGCCGGCTGAGGGGGATGAACACTGAAGCTTTCTTT. Amino acid sequence: CASSRLRGMNTEAFF.

The V gene is TRBV12-3 or TRBV12-4, the J gene TRBJ1-1; D perhaps matches TRBD1 (5 bases). V shed 5 bases and J shed 3 bases, with 13 bases lying between them. This CDR3 contains 14 residues. The CDR3 here is CASSTGGTDTEAFF. The CDR3 coding sequence is TGTGCCAGCAGTACGGGGGGGACCGACACTGAAGCTTTCTTT.

The gene calls are TRBV28 and TRBJ1-2; a weak D match, TRBD1 (6 bases). CDR1 and CDR2 (germline): MDHEN, SYDVKM. V lost 6 bases and J 5 bases, leaving 22 bases between the germline ends. The CDR3 runs 16 residues. The CDR3 here is CASRIGGRGPTYGYTF. The CDR3, as DNA: TGTGCCAGCAGGATTGGGGGGCGAGGACCGACATATGGCTACACCTTC.

The rearrangement joins TRBV30 to TRBJ1-2, with a tentative D call TRBD1 (6 bases). Looked up from germline, CDR1 is GTSNPN and CDR2 is SVGIG (reference sequence). The ends were cut back, 4 bases at V and 8 bases at J, with 17 bases in the middle. The CDR3 totals 13 residues. CDR3 nucleotide sequence: TGTGCCTGGACCTCGAACAGGGAAAACGGCTACACCTTC. It specifies CAWTSNRENGYTF.

V usage is TRBV7-3 and J usage is TRBJ1-2; 8 bases match TRBD1. The length of the CDR3 is 13 residues. Losses at the gene ends were 5 bases for V and 8 bases for J; bases not matched to a gene: 7. CDR1 and CDR2 from the germline V gene are SGHTA and FQGTGA. The CDR3 here is CASSPGPGGGYTF. The CDR3 region has the DNA TGTGCCAGCAGCCCAGGACCAGGGGGCGGCTACACCTTC. The full variable domain, its missing parts supplied by reference TRBV7-3 and TRBJ1-2, is GAGVSQTPSNKVTEKGKYVELRCDPISGHTALYWYRQSLGQGPEFLIYFQGTGAADDSGLPNDRFFAVRPEGSVSTLKIQRTERGDSAVYLCASSPGPGGGYTFGSGTRLTVV.

This chain connects TRBV4-1 to TRBJ2-3, with 8 nucleotides matching TRBD2. The CDR3 runs 15 residues. Unmatched junction bases numbered 9, after V lost 5 bases and J lost 5 bases. Germline CDR1 MGHRA, CDR2 YSYEKL. CDR3 in amino acids: CASSVSGGRGDTQYF. CDR3 DNA sequence: TGCGCCAGCAGCGTAAGCGGGGGACGCGGAGATACGCAGTATTTT.

This chain uses TRBV20-1 with TRBJ2-1; TRBD2 aligns across 10 bases. The trim removed 6 bases at V and 4 bases at J, leaving 9 bases unmatched. The CDR3 is made up of 15 amino acids. Germline V lookup: CDR1 DFQATT, CDR2 SNEGSKA (reference sequence). The CDR3 is CSAPRLAGRYNEQFF. The CDR3 region has the DNA TGCAGTGCCCCCAGACTAGCGGGTAGATACAATGAGCAGTTCTTC.

The J gene is TRBJ1-5, the V gene TRBV14, with a possible D match to TRBD1 (6 bases). CDR3 length: 13 amino acids. Trimming removed 5 bases from V and 7 bases from J, with 12 bases in between. Germline lookup yields CDR1 SGHDN and CDR2 FVKESK. The CDR3 nucleotides read TGTGCCAGCAGCGTCACCGGGGGCCAGCCCCAGCATTTT. Translation: CASSVTGGQPQHF.

This chain joins TRBV7-9 and TRBJ2-5; possible D gene TRBD1, 5 bases. Germline values: CDR1 SEHNR, CDR2 FQNEAQ (reference sequence). The CDR3 has 15 amino acids. V was pared by 3 bases and J by 2 bases, with 13 bases between. In nucleotides, the CDR3 is TGTGCCAGCAGCTTGATAGGGCAGGGTCAAGAGACCCAGTACTTC. The encoded protein is CASSLIGQGQETQYF.